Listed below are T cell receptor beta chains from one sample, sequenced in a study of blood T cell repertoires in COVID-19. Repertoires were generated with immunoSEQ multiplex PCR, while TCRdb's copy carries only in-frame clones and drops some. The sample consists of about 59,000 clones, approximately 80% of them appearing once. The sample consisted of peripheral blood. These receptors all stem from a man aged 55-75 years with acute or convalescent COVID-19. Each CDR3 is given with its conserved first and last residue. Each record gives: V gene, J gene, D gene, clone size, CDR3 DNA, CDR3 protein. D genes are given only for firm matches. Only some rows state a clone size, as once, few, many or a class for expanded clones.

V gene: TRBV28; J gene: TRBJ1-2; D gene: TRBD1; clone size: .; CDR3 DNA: TGTGCCAGCGCTTCCGGGACAGGGTCTTCCTATGGCTACACCTTC; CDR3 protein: CASASGTGSSYGYTF
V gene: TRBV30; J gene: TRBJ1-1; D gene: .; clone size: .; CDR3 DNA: TGTGCCTGGAGTGTAGGGAGCACTGAAGCTTTCTTT; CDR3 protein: CAWSVGSTEAFF
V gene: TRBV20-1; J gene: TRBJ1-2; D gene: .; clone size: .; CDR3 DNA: TGCAGTGCTAGTACCGGGCAGGGCGTCTATGGCTACACCTTC; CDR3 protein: CSASTGQGVYGYTF
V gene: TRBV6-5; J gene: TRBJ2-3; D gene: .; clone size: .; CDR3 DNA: TGTGCCTCGAATACAGGGAACACAGATACGCAGTATTTT; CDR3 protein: CASNTGNTDTQYF
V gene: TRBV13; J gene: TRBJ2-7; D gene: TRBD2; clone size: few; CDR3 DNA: TGTGCCAGCAGCTCCCGACCGGGGGGCTCCTACGAGCAGTACTTC; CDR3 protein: CASSSRPGGSYEQYF
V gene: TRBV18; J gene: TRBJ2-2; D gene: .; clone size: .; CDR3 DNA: TGTGCCAGCTCATTTACCCTAGGGGCCAACACCGGGGAGCTGTTTTTT; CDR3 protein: CASSFTLGANTGELFF
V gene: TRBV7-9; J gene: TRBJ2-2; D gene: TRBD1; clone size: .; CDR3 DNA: TGTGCCAGCCGCTCCGGGACAGGGTTCATGGGTCCACCCGGGGAGCTGTTTTTT; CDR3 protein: CASRSGTGFMGPPGELFF
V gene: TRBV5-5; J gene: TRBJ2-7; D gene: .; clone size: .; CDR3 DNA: TGTGCCAGCAGCGAATACGGGATGACCTACGAGCAGTACTTC; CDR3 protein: CASSEYGMTYEQYF
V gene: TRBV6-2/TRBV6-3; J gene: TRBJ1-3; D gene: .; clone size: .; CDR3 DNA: TGTGCCAGCAGCCGCGGACACGGTCCCTCTGGAAACACCATATATTTT; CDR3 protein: CASSRGHGPSGNTIYF
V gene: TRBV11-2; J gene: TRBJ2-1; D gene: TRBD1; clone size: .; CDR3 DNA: TGTGCCAGCAGCTCTTCGGACAGGGGGAATGAGCAGTTCTTC; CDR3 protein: CASSSSDRGNEQFF
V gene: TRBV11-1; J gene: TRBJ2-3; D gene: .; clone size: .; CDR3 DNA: TGTGCCAGCAGCCACGCGACAGATACGCAGTATTTT; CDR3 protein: CASSHATDTQYF
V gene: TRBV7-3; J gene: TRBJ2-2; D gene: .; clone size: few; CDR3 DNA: TGTGCCAGCAGCTTATTCGTTAACACCGGGGAGCTGTTTTTT; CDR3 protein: CASSLFVNTGELFF
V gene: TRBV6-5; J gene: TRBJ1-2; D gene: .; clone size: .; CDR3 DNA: TGTGCCAGCAGTTACACTAAGGACAGTAACTATGGCTACACCTTC; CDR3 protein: CASSYTKDSNYGYTF
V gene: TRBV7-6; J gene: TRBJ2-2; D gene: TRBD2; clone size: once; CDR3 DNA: TGTGCCAGCACCTCACGCGGGGGGGCGGCCGGGGAGCTGTTTTTT; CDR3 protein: CASTSRGGAAGELFF
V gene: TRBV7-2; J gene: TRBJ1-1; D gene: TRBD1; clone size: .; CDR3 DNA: TGTGCCAGCAGCCATACAGGGGGGGGGAACACTGAAGCTTTCTTT; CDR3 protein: CASSHTGGGNTEAFF
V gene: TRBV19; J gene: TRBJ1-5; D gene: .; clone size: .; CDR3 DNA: TGTGCCAGTAGTACCCCGAGAGGCAATCAGCCCCAGCATTTT; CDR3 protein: CASSTPRGNQPQHF